This TCR beta chain stems from a study of T-cell reconstitution after alpha-beta-depleted transplantation in children. There are 14 residues in the CDR3. Deletions cut 1 base from V and 2 bases from J, with 9 bases between. Germline-derived CDR1 and CDR2 are MGHRA and YSYEKL. TCRbeta library preparation incorporated unique molecular identifiers. TCRdb analysed the PCR reads with MiXCR anew, one entry per CDR3 protein. The table has 500,000 or so distinct CDR3 sequences, 30% to 35% seen once; the top ten hold 2% to 3%. The clonotype comes from a human donor who donated a stem cell graft to a child with aplastic anemia. V gene TRBV4-1 combines with J gene TRBJ2-7; D gene uncertain. Material: PBMCs from the stem cell graft donor, obtained from the stem cell graft. The CDR3 here is CASSQGEGPYEQYV. CDR3 nucleotide sequence: TGCGCCAGCAGCCAAGGCGAAGGCCCCTACGAGCAGTACGTC.